This record concerns one TCR beta chain sequence. The antigen is not known. This record comes from a study of cytomegalovirus exposure and HLA in healthy donors. Broader study findings: Later, an analysis found that TCR clusters from the first cohort tended to co-occur in the roughly 110 validation repertoires.

The repertoire was sequenced with immunoSEQ multiplex PCR; TCRdb's copy has only in-frame clones and lacks some. In the table there are under 200,000 clones, roughly 80% of which are singletons. Trimming took 5 bases from V and 3 from J; bases not matched to a gene: 10. In germline, CDR1 is SGHRS, CDR2 YFSETQ. This CDR3 is 15 amino acids long. The sample taken for sequencing was PBMCs. The sequence was collected from a young man in good health and CMV-seropositive. V gene TRBV5-1 combines with J gene TRBJ2-7, with 8 bases lining up with TRBD1. The CDR3 reads CASSQDREALYEQYF. CDR3 in DNA: TGCGCCAGCAGTCAGGACAGGGAGGCCCTCTACGAGCAGTACTTC.